This TCR beta chain was documented in a study of vaccination and CD4 T cells after COVID-19. Regarding this clonotype: The target antigen is unknown.

Treatment indicated: approximately 10-day PBMC culture with coronavirus spike peptide pools or control peptides (ViraFEST assay). Trimming took 1 base from V and 1 from J, leaving 3 bases between them. CDR3 length: 13 residues. From germline, CDR1 is MRHNA and CDR2 SNTAGT. Cultured CD4+ T cell DNA was sequenced using the Oncomine TCR Beta short-read assay. TCRdb recomputed calls from the PCR reads with MiXCR, one row per CDR3 protein. The table shows 10,000 or so distinct CDR3 sequences, with 55% occurring only once. The origin of this receptor is a human donor who had recovered from COVID-19. What was sequenced was CD4+ T cells from blood, cultured in vitro. The V call is TRBV6-4, the J call TRBJ2-3; D is unclear. CDR3 sequence: CASSDFRTDTQYF. The CDR3 DNA reads as TGTGCCAGCAGTGACTTTCGCACAGATACGCAGTATTTT.